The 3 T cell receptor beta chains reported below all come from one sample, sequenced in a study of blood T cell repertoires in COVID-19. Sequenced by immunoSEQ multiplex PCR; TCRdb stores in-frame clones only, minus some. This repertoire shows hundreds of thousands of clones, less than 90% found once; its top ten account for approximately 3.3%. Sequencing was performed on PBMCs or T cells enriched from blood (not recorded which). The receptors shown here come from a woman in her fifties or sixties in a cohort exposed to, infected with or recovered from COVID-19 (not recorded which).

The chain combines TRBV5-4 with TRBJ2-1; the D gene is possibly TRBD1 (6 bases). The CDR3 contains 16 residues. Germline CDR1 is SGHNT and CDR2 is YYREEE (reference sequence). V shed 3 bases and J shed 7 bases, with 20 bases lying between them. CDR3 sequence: CASSSIVITGRNEQFF. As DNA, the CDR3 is TGTGCCAGCAGCTCCATAGTAATTACAGGGAGAAATGAGCAGTTCTTC.

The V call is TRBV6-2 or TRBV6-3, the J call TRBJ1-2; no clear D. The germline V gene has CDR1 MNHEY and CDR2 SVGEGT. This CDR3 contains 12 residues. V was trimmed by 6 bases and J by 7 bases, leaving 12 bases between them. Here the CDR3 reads CASSLRVSGYTF. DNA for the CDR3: TGTGCCAGCAGCCTCCGGGTATCTGGCTACACCTTC.

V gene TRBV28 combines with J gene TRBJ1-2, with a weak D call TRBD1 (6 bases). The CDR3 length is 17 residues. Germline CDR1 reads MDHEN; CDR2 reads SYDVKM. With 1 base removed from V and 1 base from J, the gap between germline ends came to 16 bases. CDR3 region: CASSLYTGQLGNYGYTF. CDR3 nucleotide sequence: TGTGCCAGCAGTTTATACACTGGACAGCTGGGTAACTATGGCTACACCTTC.